This TCR beta chain appears in the sequencing data of a study of CD8 T cells in ankylosing spondylitis. Study-level points and caveats: Disease-linked clones were reportedly significantly enriched in matched ankylosing spondylitis synovial fluid. With a CD8+ phenotype, disease-linked clones were relatively rare in peripheral blood.

Germline V gene sequence: CDR1 LGHNA, CDR2 YNFKEQ. Trimming left V 0 bases short and J 3 bases short, with 18 bases between. This CDR3 spans 17 amino acids. Note on this clonotype: The antigen remains unidentified.

Preparation of TCR beta libraries was done by quantitative 5'-RACE with molecular barcodes. TCRdb re-analysed the 5' RACE reads in MiXCR, keeping a single row per CDR3 protein. The sample lists roughly 64,000 distinct CDR3 sequences; 6% to 8% were seen once. What was sequenced was synovial fluid, either unsorted or a sorted T cell fraction (not recorded which). This chain uses TRBV4-2 with TRBJ2-7, with D tentatively TRBD1 (6 bases). This receptor was taken from a male donor with ankylosing spondylitis. The CDR3 is CASSQDMVVVDSYEQYF. In DNA form, the CDR3 reads TGTGCCAGCAGCCAAGATATGGTCGTTGTGGACAGCTACGAGCAGTACTTC.